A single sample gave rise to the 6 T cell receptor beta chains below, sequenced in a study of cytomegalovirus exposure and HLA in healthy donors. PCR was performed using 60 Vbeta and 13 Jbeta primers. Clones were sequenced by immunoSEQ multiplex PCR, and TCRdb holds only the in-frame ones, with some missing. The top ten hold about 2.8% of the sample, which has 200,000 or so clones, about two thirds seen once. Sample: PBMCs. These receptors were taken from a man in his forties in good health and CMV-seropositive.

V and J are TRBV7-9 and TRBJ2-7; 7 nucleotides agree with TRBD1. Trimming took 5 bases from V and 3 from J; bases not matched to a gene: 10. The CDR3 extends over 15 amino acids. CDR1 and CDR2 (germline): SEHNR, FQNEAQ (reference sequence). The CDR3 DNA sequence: TGTGCCAGCAGCCCCTCAGGGGGTTATAACTACGAGCAGTACTTC. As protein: CASSPSGGYNYEQYF.

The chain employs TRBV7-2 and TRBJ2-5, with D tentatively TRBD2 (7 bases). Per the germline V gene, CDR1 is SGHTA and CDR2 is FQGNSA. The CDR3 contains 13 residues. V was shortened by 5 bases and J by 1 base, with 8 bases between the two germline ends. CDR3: CASSGGAQETQYF. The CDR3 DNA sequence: TGTGCCAGCAGCGGGGGGGCCCAAGAGACCCAGTACTTC. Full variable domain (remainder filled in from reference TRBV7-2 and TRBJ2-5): GAGVSQSPSNKVTEKGKDVELRCDPISGHTALYWYRQSLGQGLEFLIYFQGNSAPDKSGLPSDRFSAERTGGSVSTLTIQRTQQEDSAVYLCASSGGAQETQYFGPGTRLLVL.

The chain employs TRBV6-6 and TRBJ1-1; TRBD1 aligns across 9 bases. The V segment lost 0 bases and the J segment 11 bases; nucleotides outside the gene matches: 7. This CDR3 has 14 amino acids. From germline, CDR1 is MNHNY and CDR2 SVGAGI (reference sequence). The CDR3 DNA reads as TGTGCCAGCAGTTACTCGAGGGACAGGGATCATGCTTTCTTT. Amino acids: CASSYSRDRDHAFF.

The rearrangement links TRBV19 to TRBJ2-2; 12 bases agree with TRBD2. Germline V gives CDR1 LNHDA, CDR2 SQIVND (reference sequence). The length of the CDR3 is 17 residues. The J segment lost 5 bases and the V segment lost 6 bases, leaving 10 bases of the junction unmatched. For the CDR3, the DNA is TGTGCCAGTAGCGGACTAGCGGGGATGAGGGGGACCGGGGAGCTGTTTTTT. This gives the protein CASSGLAGMRGTGELFF.

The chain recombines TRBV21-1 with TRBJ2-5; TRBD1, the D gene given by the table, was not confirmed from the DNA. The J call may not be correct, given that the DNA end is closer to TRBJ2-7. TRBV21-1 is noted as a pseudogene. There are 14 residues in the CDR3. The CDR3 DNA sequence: TGTGCCAGCAGCAACCGCAGGGAAGCCTACGAGCAGTACTTC. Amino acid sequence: CASSNRREAYEQYF.

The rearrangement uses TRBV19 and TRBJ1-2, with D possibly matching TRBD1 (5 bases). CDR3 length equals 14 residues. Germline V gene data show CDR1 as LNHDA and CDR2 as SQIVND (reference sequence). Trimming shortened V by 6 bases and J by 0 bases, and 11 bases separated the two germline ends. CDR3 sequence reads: CASRLGGTNYGYTF. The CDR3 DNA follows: TGTGCCAGTAGACTGGGGGGTACTAACTATGGCTACACCTTC.